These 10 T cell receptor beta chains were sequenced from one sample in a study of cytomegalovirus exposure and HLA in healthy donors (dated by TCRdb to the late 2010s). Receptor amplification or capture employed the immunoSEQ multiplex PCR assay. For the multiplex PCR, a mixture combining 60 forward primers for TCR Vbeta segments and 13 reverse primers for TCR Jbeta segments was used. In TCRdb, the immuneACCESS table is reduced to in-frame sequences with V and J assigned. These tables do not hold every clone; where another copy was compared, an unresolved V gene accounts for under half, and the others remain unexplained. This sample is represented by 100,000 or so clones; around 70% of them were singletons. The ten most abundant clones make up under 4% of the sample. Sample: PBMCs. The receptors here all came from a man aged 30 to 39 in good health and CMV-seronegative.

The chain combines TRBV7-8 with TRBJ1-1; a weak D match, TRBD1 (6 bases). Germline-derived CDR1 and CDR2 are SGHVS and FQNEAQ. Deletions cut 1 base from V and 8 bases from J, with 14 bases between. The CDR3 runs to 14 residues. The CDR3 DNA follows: TGTGCCAGCAGCTTAGGCGGACAGCGATTGGAAGCTTTCTTT. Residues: CASSLGGQRLEAFF.

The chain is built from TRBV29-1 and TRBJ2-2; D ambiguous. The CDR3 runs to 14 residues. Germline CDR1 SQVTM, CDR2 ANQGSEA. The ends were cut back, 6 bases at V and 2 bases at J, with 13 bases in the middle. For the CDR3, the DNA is TGCAGCGTAACAGACACTTTCAACACCGGGGAGCTGTTTTTT. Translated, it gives CSVTDTFNTGELFF.

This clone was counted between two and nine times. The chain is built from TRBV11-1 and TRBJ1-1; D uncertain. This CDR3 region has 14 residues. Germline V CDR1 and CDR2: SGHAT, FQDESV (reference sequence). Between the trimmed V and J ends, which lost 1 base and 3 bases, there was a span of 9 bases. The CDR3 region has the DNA TGTGCCAGCAGCTTAGAGGGAGGTGACACTGAAGCTTTCTTT. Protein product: CASSLEGGDTEAFF.

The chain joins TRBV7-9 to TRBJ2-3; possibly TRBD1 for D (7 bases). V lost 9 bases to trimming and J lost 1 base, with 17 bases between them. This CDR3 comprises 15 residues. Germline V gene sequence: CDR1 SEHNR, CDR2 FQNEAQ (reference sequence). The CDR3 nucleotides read TGTGCCAGTGGAAGGAGGGGGCATGGCACAGATACGCAGTATTTT. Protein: CASGRRGHGTDTQYF.

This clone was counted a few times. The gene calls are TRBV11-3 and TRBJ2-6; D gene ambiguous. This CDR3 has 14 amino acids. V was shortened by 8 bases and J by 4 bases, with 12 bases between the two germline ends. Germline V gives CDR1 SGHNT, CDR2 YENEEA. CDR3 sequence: CASSSAPGANVLTF. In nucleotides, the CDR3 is TGTGCCAGCTCTTCTGCGCCGGGGGCCAACGTCCTGACTTTC.

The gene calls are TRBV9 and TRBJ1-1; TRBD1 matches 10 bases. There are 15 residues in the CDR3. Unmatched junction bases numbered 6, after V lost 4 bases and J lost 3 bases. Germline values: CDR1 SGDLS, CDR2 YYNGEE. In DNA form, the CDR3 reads TGTGCCAGCAGCTTTGATGGACAGGGGGACACTGAAGCTTTCTTT. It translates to CASSFDGQGDTEAFF.

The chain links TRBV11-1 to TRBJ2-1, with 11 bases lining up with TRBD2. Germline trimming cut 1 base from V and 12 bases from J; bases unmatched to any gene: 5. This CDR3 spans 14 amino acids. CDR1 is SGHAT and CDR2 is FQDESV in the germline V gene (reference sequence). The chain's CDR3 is CASSLGGLAAVQFF. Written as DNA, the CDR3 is TGTGCCAGCAGCTTAGGGGGACTAGCGGCGGTGCAGTTCTTC. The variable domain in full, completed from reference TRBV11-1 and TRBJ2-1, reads EAEVAQSPRYKITEKSQAVAFWCDPISGHATLYWYRQILGQGPELLVQFQDESVVDDSQLPKDRFSAERLKGVDSTLKIQPAELGDSAMYLCASSLGGLAAVQFFGPGTRLTVL.

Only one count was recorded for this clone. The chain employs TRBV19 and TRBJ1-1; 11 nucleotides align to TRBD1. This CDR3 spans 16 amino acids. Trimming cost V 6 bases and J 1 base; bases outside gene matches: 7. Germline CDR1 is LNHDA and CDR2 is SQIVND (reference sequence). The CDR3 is CASRRTGGRGNTEAFF. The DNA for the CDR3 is TGTGCCAGTAGAAGGACAGGGGGCCGGGGGAACACTGAAGCTTTCTTT. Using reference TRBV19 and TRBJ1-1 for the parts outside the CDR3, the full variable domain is DGGITQSPKYLFRKEGQNVTLSCEQNLNHDAMYWYRQDPGQGLRLIYYSQIVNDFQKGDIAEGYSVSREKKESFPLTVTSAQKNPTAFYLCASRRTGGRGNTEAFFGQGTRLTVV.

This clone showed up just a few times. The CDR3 DNA reads as TGCGCCAGCAGTGCCCGGACAGGGGACGCGTTAAATATCGCCTACGAGCAGTACTTC. Its translation: CASSARTGDALNIAYEQYF. This chain uses TRBV10-1 with TRBJ2-7; 9 bases fit TRBD1. In germline, CDR1 is WNHNN, CDR2 SYGVQD (reference sequence). With V trimmed by 4 bases and J by 2 bases, 18 bases remained unmatched. The CDR3 spans 19 residues.

CDR3 coding DNA: TGTGCCAGCAGCTTGGGCCCGGGGCTAGCGGGAGGGCCGGGAGGAGAGACCCAGTACTTC. It codes for CASSLGPGLAGGPGGETQYF. The chain joins TRBV11-3 to TRBJ2-5; 12 bases are shared with TRBD2. With 3 bases clipped from V and 4 bases from J, the junction kept 18 bases outside the gene matches. Germline CDR1 is SGHNT and CDR2 is YENEEA. CDR3 length: 20 residues.